The source of this T cell receptor beta chain is a study of cytomegalovirus exposure and HLA in healthy donors. Overall study context: Researchers previously reported finding more than 100 million unique TCR beta sequences from some 180 million T cells. Study-wide results and limits: The dataset shows that most TCR sequences were rare, while some public TCRs occurred in many donors. Association of 16,951 TCR beta sequences with HLA alleles was found at 0.05 false discovery rate in a later analysis. In a later analysis, DRB1 alleles had the most associated TCRs; HLA-C alleles the fewest.

Remarks on this clone: What it binds is unknown.

PCR primers comprised 60 Vbeta and 13 Jbeta primers. Profiled with immunoSEQ multiplex PCR; TCRdb holds only in-frame clones, not every one. The sample shows 220,000 or so clones, approximately 70% of them seen only once. Germline CDR1 and CDR2: GTSNPN and SVGIG (reference sequence). V dropped 8 bases and J dropped 0; count of bases not matched to a gene: 3. The CDR3 spans 12 residues. The V and J genes are TRBV30 and TRBJ2-5, with 7 bases identical to TRBD1. This sequence originates from a woman younger than 45 in good health and CMV-seronegative. Specimen: PBMCs. This CDR3 reads CAGGQNQETQYF. The CDR3 nucleotides are TGTGCCGGGGGACAGAACCAAGAGACCCAGTACTTC.